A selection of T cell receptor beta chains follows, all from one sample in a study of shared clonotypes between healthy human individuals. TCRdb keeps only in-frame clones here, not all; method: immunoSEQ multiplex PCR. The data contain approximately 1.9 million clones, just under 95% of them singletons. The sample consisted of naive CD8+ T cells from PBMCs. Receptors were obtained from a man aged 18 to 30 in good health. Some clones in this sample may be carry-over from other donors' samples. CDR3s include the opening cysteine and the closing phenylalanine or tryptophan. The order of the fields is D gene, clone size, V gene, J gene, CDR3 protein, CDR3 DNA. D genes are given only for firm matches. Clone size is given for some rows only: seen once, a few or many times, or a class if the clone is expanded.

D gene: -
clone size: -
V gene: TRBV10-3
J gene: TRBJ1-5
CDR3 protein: CAIAAGISNQPQHF
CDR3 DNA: TGTGCCATCGCCGCGGGGATTAGCAATCAGCCCCAGCATTTT

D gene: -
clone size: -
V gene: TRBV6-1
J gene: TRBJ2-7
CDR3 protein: CASSPNRVFGEQYF
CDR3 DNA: TGTGCCAGCAGTCCCAACAGGGTATTCGGCGAGCAGTACTTC

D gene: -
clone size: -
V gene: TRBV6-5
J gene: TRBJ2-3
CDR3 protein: CASSYLGEADTQYF
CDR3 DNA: TGTGCCAGCAGTTACTTAGGGGAGGCAGATACGCAGTATTTT

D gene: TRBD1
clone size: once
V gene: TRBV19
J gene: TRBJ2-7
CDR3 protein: CASSMGDRATYEQYF
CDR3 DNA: TGTGCCAGTAGTATGGGGGACAGGGCGACCTACGAGCAGTACTTC

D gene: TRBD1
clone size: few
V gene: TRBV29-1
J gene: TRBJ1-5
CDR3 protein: CSAATGISNQPQHF
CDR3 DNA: TGCAGCGCCGCGACAGGGATCAGCAATCAGCCCCAGCATTTT

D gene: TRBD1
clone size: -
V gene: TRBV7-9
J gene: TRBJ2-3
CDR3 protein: CASSNNYFPGQYTDTQYF
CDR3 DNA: TGTGCCAGCAGCAACAATTACTTTCCGGGACAGTACACAGATACGCAGTATTTT

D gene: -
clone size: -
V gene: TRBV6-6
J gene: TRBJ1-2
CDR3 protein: CASSPGPLGYGYTF
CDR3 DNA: TGTGCCAGCAGCCCCGGACCCCTTGGCTATGGCTACACCTTC

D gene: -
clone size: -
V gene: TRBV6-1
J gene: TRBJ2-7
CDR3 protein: CASSGLRVYEQYF
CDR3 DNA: TGTGCCAGCAGTGGATTAAGAGTTTACGAGCAGTACTTC

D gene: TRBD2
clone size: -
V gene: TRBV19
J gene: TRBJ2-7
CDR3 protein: CASSGTSGLAAYEQYF
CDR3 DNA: TGTGCCAGTTCAGGGACTAGCGGGTTAGCGGCCTACGAGCAGTACTTC

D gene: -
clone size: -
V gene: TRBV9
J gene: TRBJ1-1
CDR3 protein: CASSVGVGAGEAEAFF
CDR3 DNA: TGTGCCAGCAGCGTGGGTGTGGGCGCAGGGGAAGCTGAAGCTTTCTTT

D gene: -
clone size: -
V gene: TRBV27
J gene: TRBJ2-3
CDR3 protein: CATSGAGGNWDTQYF
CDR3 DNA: TGTGCCACCAGTGGGGCCGGGGGAAATTGGGATACGCAGTATTTT

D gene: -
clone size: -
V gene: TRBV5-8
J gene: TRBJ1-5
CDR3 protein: CASSLGGGAVESNQPQHF
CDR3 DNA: TGTGCCAGCAGCTTGGGGGGAGGGGCGGTGGAGAGCAATCAGCCCCAGCATTTT

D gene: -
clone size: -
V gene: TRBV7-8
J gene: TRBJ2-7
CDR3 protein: CASSEGLSYEQYF
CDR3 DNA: TGTGCCAGCAGCGAGGGCCTGTCCTACGAGCAGTACTTC

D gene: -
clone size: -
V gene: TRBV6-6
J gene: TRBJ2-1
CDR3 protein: CASSYGRIPYNEQFF
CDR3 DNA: TGTGCCAGCAGTTATGGCCGGATTCCCTACAATGAGCAGTTCTTC

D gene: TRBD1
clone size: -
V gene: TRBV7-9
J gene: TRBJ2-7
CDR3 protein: CASSLGGGGLPLSYEQYF
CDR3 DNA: TGTGCCAGCAGCTTAGGAGGGGGCGGCCTACCTCTCTCCTACGAGCAGTACTTC

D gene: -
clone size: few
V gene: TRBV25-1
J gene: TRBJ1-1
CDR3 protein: CASSESLSTEAFF
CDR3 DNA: TGTGCCAGCAGTGAATCCCTGAGCACTGAAGCTTTCTTT

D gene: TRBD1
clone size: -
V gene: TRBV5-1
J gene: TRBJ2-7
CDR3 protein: CASSGTGGIYEQYF
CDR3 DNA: TGCGCCAGCAGCGGGACAGGGGGGATCTACGAGCAGTACTTC